The clone carrying this T cell receptor beta chain was counted once. Libraries were prepared by immunoSEQ multiplex PCR; TCRdb keeps only in-frame clonotypes and omits some of them. The repertoire holds under 200,000 clones, about 85% seen once, with 8% in the top ten. Clinical histories supplied by participants themselves formed the basis of cohort assignment. The data derive from a study of blood T cell repertoires in COVID-19. Unmatched junction bases numbered 6, after V lost 11 bases and J lost 6 bases. The CDR3 sequence is 13 residues long. CDR1 and CDR2 from the germline V gene are MNHEY and SVGAGI.

The chain combines TRBV6-5 with TRBJ2-1; 11 nucleotides agree with TRBD2. This TCR derives from a woman in her 50s who had recovered from COVID-19. Sequencing input: PBMCs or T cells enriched from blood (not recorded which). The CDR3 region has the DNA TGTGCCGTACTAGCGGGAGCTGGCAATGAGCAGTTCTTC. Protein: CAVLAGAGNEQFF.